Presented here are 4 T cell receptor beta chains from one specimen sequenced in a study of immune reconstitution after stem cell transplant in scleroderma. TCRdb re-called the RT-PCR reads with MiXCR, one entry per CDR3 protein. Here the sample spans about 1,900 distinct CDR3 sequences, over 3.5% being singletons. Collection of the sample occurred before or after autologous hematopoietic stem cell transplantation (not recorded which). The source of these receptors is a male donor with systemic sclerosis.

By share of the sample, this clonotype is medium-sized. The V gene is TRBV10-2, the J gene TRBJ2-3; 9 bases are a match to TRBD1. There are 15 residues in the CDR3. Germline V gives CDR1 WSHSY, CDR2 SAAADI. Germline trimming cut 5 bases from V and 4 bases from J; bases unmatched to any gene: 7. The CDR3 sequence: CASSLTGGRADTQYF. The CDR3, as DNA: TGCGCCAGCAGTTTAACAGGGGGCCGAGCAGATACGCAGTATTTT.

Sample share makes this clonotype large. The rearrangement joins TRBV20-1 to TRBJ1-2; 7 positions match TRBD1. V shed 5 bases and J 5 bases; nucleotides not matched to a gene: 8. Germline assignment: CDR1 DFQATT and CDR2 SNEGSKA (reference sequence). CDR3 length: 13 amino acids. The CDR3 reads CSAFKGAGYGYTF. The DNA of the CDR3 is TGCAGTGCTTTCAAGGGGGCTGGGTATGGCTACACCTTC.

This clonotype counts as medium-sized. V usage is TRBV5-1 and J usage is TRBJ2-3; 9 bases map to TRBD2. V gave up 4 bases and J gave up 3 bases; unmatched junction bases: 6. CDR3 size: 15 residues. Germline CDR1 is SGHRS and CDR2 is YFSETQ. This CDR3 reads CASSTGLATTDTQYF. The CDR3 region has the DNA TGCGCCAGCAGCACTGGACTAGCGACGACAGATACGCAGTATTTT.

The chain joins TRBV5-1 to TRBJ2-1; D call uncertain. CDR1 is SGHRS, CDR2 YFSETQ, per germline. The CDR3 is 14 amino acids. Trimming pared 0 bases from V and 1 base from J, leaving 5 bases between. The chain's CDR3 is CASSLGSSYNEQFF. The CDR3 DNA sequence: TGCGCCAGCAGCTTGGGGAGTTCCTACAATGAGCAGTTCTTC.